Following are 24 T cell receptor beta chains from one sample sequenced in a study of regulatory T cells in long-lasting Graves disease. As for time point: newly diagnosed GD, antithyroid drugs for less than 3 months. Following extraction of RNA from PBMCs, that RNA was used to make the TCR library. Library construction for TCR beta used iRepertoire HTBI primers and Arm-PCR of CDR3 regions. MiXCR was run by TCRdb on the multiplex PCR reads, yielding one entry per CDR3 protein. The sample holds around 500,000 distinct CDR3 sequences, about 13% seen once. This sample was shared with a second study, whose subject was T cells in Graves' hyperthyroidism and ophthalmopathy.

The sequencing used peripheral blood mononuclear cells (PBMCs), collected at new diagnosis, from a patient treated with antithyroid drugs. These receptors all stem from a man aged 30 to 45 with Graves disease.

This clonotype has only a few counts. The chain recombines TRBV30 with TRBJ1-1; D is perhaps TRBD1 (5 bases). Trimming took off 7 bases at V and 1 base at J, with 22 bases between the two ends. Germline V lookup: CDR1 GTSNPN, CDR2 SVGIG (reference sequence). This CDR3 region has 16 residues. CDR3 bases: TGTGCCTCATACCCATATCAGGGCCCTAGGAACACTGAAGCTTTCTTT. Protein sequence: CASYPYQGPRNTEAFF.

This clonotype appeared many times. The J gene is TRBJ2-7, the V gene TRBV5-5; D possibly uses TRBD1 or TRBD2 (5 bases each). V was shortened by 4 bases and J by 5 bases, with 19 bases between the two germline ends. The CDR3 sequence is 15 residues long. Germline V gene sequence: CDR1 SGHKS, CDR2 YYEKEE (reference sequence). This CDR3 is CASSRGAGLADEQYF. The CDR3 nucleotides are TGTGCCAGCAGCCGAGGGGCAGGGCTCGCTGACGAGCAGTACTTC.

This clonotype has a handful of counts. The V and J genes are TRBV5-1 and TRBJ1-5; the match to TRBD1 covers 7 bases. V shed 0 bases, J shed 4 bases, and the junction held 4 bases outside the gene matches. From germline, CDR1 is SGHRS and CDR2 YFSETQ. The CDR3 consists of 15 residues. CDR3 region: CASSLESGQNQPQHF. The CDR3 DNA sequence: TGCGCCAGCAGCTTGGAATCGGGACAGAATCAGCCCCAGCATTTT.

This clonotype was recorded many times. This rearrangement joins TRBV20-1 to TRBJ1-6; D is unresolved. With 3 bases removed from V and 6 bases from J, the gap between germline ends came to 12 bases. CDR1 and CDR2 from the germline V gene are DFQATT and SNEGSKA (reference sequence). CDR3 length equals 14 residues. As DNA, the CDR3 is TGCAGTGCTAGTTTGGCCGGACCTAATTCACCCCTCCACTTT. This translates into CSASLAGPNSPLHF.

In this sample, this clonotype turned up a few times. In DNA, the CDR3 is TGTGCTAGTTCCCCGTGGGCTGAAGCTTTCTTT. Its protein is CASSPWAEAFF. The J gene is TRBJ1-1, the V gene TRBV12-5; no clear D. This CDR3 contains 11 residues. Trimming removed 8 bases from V and 6 bases from J, with 10 bases in between. Germline loops: CDR1 LGHNT, CDR2 FRNRAP. Full variable domain (rest looked up from reference TRBV12-5 and TRBJ1-1): DARVTQTPRHKVTEMGQEVTMRCQPILGHNTVFWYRQTMMQGLELLAYFRNRAPLDDSGMPKDRFSAEMPDATLATLKIQPSEPRDSAVYFCASSPWAEAFFGQGTRLTVV.

This clonotype has a count of ten or more. The V gene is TRBV5-1, the J gene TRBJ2-3; D unresolved. From germline, CDR1 is SGHRS and CDR2 YFSETQ. CDR3 length: 13 amino acids. The V and J ends lost 5 bases and 4 bases respectively, with 11 bases between them. The CDR3 loop is CASRRLEADTQYF. CDR3 sequence (DNA): TGCGCCAGCAGGAGGCTTGAGGCAGATACGCAGTATTTT.

Ten or more counts support this clonotype. The chain recombines TRBV20-1 with TRBJ2-7; the D gene could be TRBD1 or TRBD2 (5 bases each). Germline CDR1 reads DFQATT; CDR2 reads SNEGSKA (reference sequence). The CDR3 covers 13 residues. The ends were cut back, 2 bases at V and 5 bases at J, with 13 bases in the middle. The CDR3: CSARFGTFDEQYF. CDR3 coding DNA: TGCAGTGCTAGATTCGGGACGTTTGACGAGCAGTACTTC.

In this sample, this clonotype turned up many times. This sequence joins TRBV24-1 and TRBJ2-3, with D possibly called TRBD1 or TRBD2 (5 bases each). V lost 9 bases and J lost 5, with 14 bases in between. Germline loops: CDR1 KGHDR, CDR2 SFDVKD. CDR3 length equals 13 residues. The DNA of the CDR3 is TGTGCCACCGCCATTGGGGGAAGAGATACGCAGTATTTT. It specifies CATAIGGRDTQYF.

A few counts support this clonotype. The genes are TRBV6-2 or TRBV6-3 and TRBJ2-3, with TRBD2 matching over 8 bases. Per germline, CDR1 MNHEY and CDR2 SVGEGT. V shed 2 bases and J 2 bases; nucleotides not matched to a gene: 6. The length of the CDR3 is 16 residues. CDR3 coding DNA: TGTGCCAGCAGTTACCCCCTAGCGGGTAACACAGATACGCAGTATTTT. Protein sequence: CASSYPLAGNTDTQYF.

V and J are TRBV5-5 and TRBJ1-2; D is uncertain. The CDR3 is 15 residues long. Trimming took off 1 base at V and 3 bases at J, with 13 bases between the two ends. CDR1 is SGHKS, CDR2 YYEKEE, per germline (reference sequence). CDR3 protein: CASSLWGSSDYGYTF. The CDR3 DNA is TGTGCCAGCAGCTTGTGGGGATCGAGCGACTATGGCTACACCTTC.

The table lists this clonotype with many counts. The chain has TRBV6-1 and TRBJ2-1; no definite D call. V lost 4 bases and J lost 6, with 19 bases in between. CDR3 length: 16 residues. Germline V lookup: CDR1 MNHNS, CDR2 SASEGT. The CDR3 nucleotides read TGTGCCAGCAGTGTGACCGTCCCAGAAATCGGCAATGAGCAGTTCTTC. It specifies CASSVTVPEIGNEQFF.

Ten or more counts support this clonotype. V is TRBV7-9 and J is TRBJ2-1, with 10 bases that match TRBD2. CDR1 is SEHNR, CDR2 FQNEAQ, per germline (reference sequence). There are 14 residues in the CDR3. V shed 2 bases and J 10 bases; nucleotides not matched to a gene: 5. The CDR3, as DNA: TGTGCCAGCAGCTTACTAGCGGGAGTCGTAGAGCAGTTCTTC. Translating it yields CASSLLAGVVEQFF.

As regards this clonotype: One end of the junction is discordant with germline, which a read error may explain. The V and J genes are TRBV9 and TRBJ2-2, with 9 bases fitting TRBD2. Germline V lookup: CDR1 SGDLS, CDR2 YYNGEE. The CDR3 has 18 amino acids. The CDR3 nucleotides read TGTGCCAGCAGCCCCGCGTCCAGAAGCGGGAGGAACACCGGGGAGCCGTTTTTT. As protein: CASSPASRSGRNTGEPFF.

This clonotype was observed a handful of times. The V gene is TRBV27, the J gene TRBJ2-2; D might be TRBD1 (6 bases). The length of the CDR3 is 15 residues. Germline loops: CDR1 MNHEY, CDR2 SMNVEV (reference sequence). Trimming removed 6 bases at V and 6 bases at J, with 17 bases between. CDR3: CASRVTGLNAGELFF. CDR3 DNA: TGTGCCAGCAGGGTAACAGGGTTAAACGCCGGGGAGCTGTTTTTT.

The rearrangement links TRBV5-1 to TRBJ2-1, with 9 bases that match TRBD2. V was pared by 0 bases and J by 0 bases, with 4 bases of the junction left unmatched. In germline, CDR1 is SGHRS, CDR2 YFSETQ. The CDR3 sequence is 17 residues long. CDR3 residues: CASSLESSGSSYNEQFF. CDR3 DNA sequence: TGCGCCAGCAGCTTGGAAAGTAGCGGGAGCTCCTACAATGAGCAGTTCTTC.

This clonotype was seen more than once but under ten times. The chain combines TRBV12-3 or TRBV12-4 with TRBJ1-2; no reliable D call. The CDR3 has 12 residues. V shed 1 base and J shed 8 bases, with 8 bases lying between them. CDR3 sequence (DNA): TGTGCCAGCAGTTTAGGACGAGCCGGCTACACCTTC. Protein: CASSLGRAGYTF.

About this clonotype: A much larger clone is a single base away; this may be a read error. This chain links TRBV7-9 with TRBJ2-1; TRBD1 matches at 7 bases. The CDR3 extends over 13 amino acids. The germline gives CDR1 SEHNR, CDR2 FQNEAQ (reference sequence). CDR3 residues: CASTRTGENERFF. The CDR3 DNA reads TGTGCCAGCACCAGGACAGGAGAAAATGAGCGGTTCTTC.

The CDR3 sequence: CASSVTRRMDEQFF. The CDR3 nucleotides are TGTGCCAGCAGCGTCACCCGAAGAATGGATGAGCAGTTCTTC. The chain carries TRBV2 and TRBJ2-1; D is undetermined. The CDR3 is made up of 14 amino acids. V was clipped by 6 bases and J by 8 bases, with 17 bases between them. CDR1 is SNHLY and CDR2 is FYNNEI in the germline V gene.

V usage is TRBV6-1 and J usage is TRBJ2-2; the D is unclear. Germline CDR1 MNHNS, CDR2 SASEGT. Trimming left V 5 bases short and J 6 bases short, with 7 bases between. The CDR3 loop spans 12 amino acids. CDR3 DNA sequence: TGTGCCAGCAGTCACACGGCCGGGGAGCTGTTTTTT. This codes for CASSHTAGELFF.

The chain carries TRBV5-1 and TRBJ1-1; D ambiguous. This CDR3 contains 14 residues. Germline V CDR1 and CDR2: SGHRS, YFSETQ. Trimming removed 0 bases at V and 1 base at J, with 7 bases between. The CDR3 protein is CASSLGHQNTEAFF. DNA of the CDR3: TGCGCCAGCAGCTTGGGACACCAGAACACTGAAGCTTTCTTT.

The chain recombines TRBV4-2 with TRBJ1-2; a weak D match, TRBD1 (5 bases). The germline gives CDR1 LGHNA, CDR2 YNFKEQ. V shed 4 bases and J shed 13 bases, with 22 bases lying between them. The CDR3 consists of 14 residues. The CDR3 here is CASSPPGTALGGTF. CDR3 DNA: TGTGCCAGCAGCCCCCCGGGGACGGCCCTCGGGGGCACCTTC.

This clonotype was observed at least ten times. This chain links TRBV10-1 with TRBJ2-3; TRBD2 agrees at 7 bases. Germline V gene data show CDR1 as WNHNN and CDR2 as SYGVQD (reference sequence). J lost 0 bases, V lost 2 bases, and 5 bases had no gene match. The CDR3 loop spans 16 amino acids. CDR3 coding DNA: TGCGCCAGCAGTGAGAAGTGGGGAGGGAGCACAGATACGCAGTATTTT. Translation gives CASSEKWGGSTDTQYF.

This clonotype was seen many times. V and J are TRBV29-1 and TRBJ1-3; no clear D gene. The CDR3 has 13 residues. Germline V CDR1 and CDR2: SQVTM, ANQGSEA. Deletions cut 2 bases from V and 4 bases from J, with 9 bases between. The CDR3 loop is CSVEKLRGNTIYF. DNA of the CDR3: TGCAGCGTTGAAAAGCTAAGGGGAAACACCATATATTTT. Filled out from reference TRBV29-1 and TRBJ1-3, the complete variable domain reads SAVISQKPSRDICQRGTSLTIQCQVDSQVTMMFWYRQQPGQSLTLIATANQGSEATYESGFVIDKFPISRPNLTFSTLTVSNMSPEDSSIYLCSVEKLRGNTIYFGEGSWLTVV.

This clonotype has at least ten counts. The DNA of the CDR3 is TGTGCCAGCTCACCGCGGACAAACACAGATACGCAGTATTTT. Its translation is CASSPRTNTDTQYF. The rearrangement links TRBV18 to TRBJ2-3, with a weak D call TRBD1 (5 bases). V was shortened by 3 bases and J by 2 bases, with 9 bases between the two germline ends. The CDR3 consists of 14 residues. The germline V gene encodes CDR1 KGHSH and CDR2 LQKENI.